Included here is one T cell receptor beta chain sequence, with context. The sample holds a few counts of this clonotype. It has no known antigen specificity. No much larger clone is present one base from it, and per-base qualities are unavailable. V is cut by 5 bases and J by 3 bases, and the space between the germline ends is 20 bases. The germline V gene provides CDR1 MDHEN and CDR2 SYDVKM. From cysteine to phenylalanine, the CDR3 is 17 amino acids long. Here the CDR3 DNA is all that survives: 51 bases in frame from base 1. The source of the sample is a study of T cell repertoires in cytomegalovirus infection (dated 2019 in TCRdb). For the wider study: Because public TCR beta signatures pointed to carriage of CMV infection together with the matching HLA type, the HLA type of each donor mattered for the analysis. Beyond this particular receptor, the publication reports: Carriers of CMV infection plus the relevant HLA type were discriminated by the cumulative frequency of public TCR beta family members in the study cohort and in an independent approximately 360-donor cohort. The ex vivo response was dominated by HLA-C-restricted CMV-specific TCR beta clonotypes, which also provided the single most frequent clonotype in two of eight donors.

The instrument was an Illumina HiSeq 1500. TCRdb handled the public reads itself, with Q25 trimming in fastp and clone calling in MiXCR, and kept productive beta chains. Each entry merges the rows of one CDR3 protein and shows their most common DNA and genes. Recorded for this sample are 310,000 or so distinct CDR3 sequences; roughly a sixth of them occurred a single time. Approximately 12% of the sample is held by the ten biggest clonotypes. The specimen sequenced was PBMCs. The TCR comes from a human donor in good health (CMV status not recorded). Some clones in this sample may be carry-over from other donors' samples. Recombination joined TRBV28 with TRBJ1-5; the D gene cannot be resolved reliably. The CDR3 region reads CASSPNVWGGDNQPQHF. The DNA reads TGTGCCAGCAGTCCTAACGTCTGGGGAGGAGACAATCAGCCCCAGCATTTT.